Each of the 26 T cell receptor beta chains below was sequenced from the same sample in a study of response to subunit inactivated influenza vaccine. TCRdb re-called the RT-PCR reads through MiXCR, storing one row per CDR3 protein. The sample lists under 500,000 distinct CDR3 sequences; approximately 11% were seen once. This sample comprised PBMCs from blood, obtained roughly 48 days after vaccination. Receptors originate from a man over 45 who received an inactivated influenza vaccine.

The table lists this clonotype with many counts. This chain connects TRBV9 to TRBJ2-5, with D unresolved. This CDR3 contains 12 residues. The V end lost 4 bases, the J end lost 0 bases, and 4 bases lay between the germline ends. Germline CDR1 reads SGDLS; CDR2 reads YYNGEE. The CDR3 nucleotides read TGTGCCAGCAGCACCAACCAAGAGACCCAGTACTTC. Translating gives CASSTNQETQYF.

This sequence joins TRBV7-2 and TRBJ2-5, with 8 bases identical to TRBD1. Germline values: CDR1 SGHTA, CDR2 FQGNSA. V shed 5 bases and J 6 bases; nucleotides not matched to a gene: 11. This CDR3 contains 15 residues. The CDR3 protein is CASSKQARQGQTQYF. In DNA, the CDR3 is TGTGCCAGCAGCAAACAAGCTAGACAGGGGCAGACCCAGTACTTC.

The chain uses TRBV7-3 and TRBJ2-1, with a tentative D call TRBD2 (6 bases). Germline V gene data show CDR1 as SGHTA and CDR2 as FQGTGA. The CDR3 totals 16 residues. Trimming took 5 bases from V and 0 from J, leaving 14 bases between them. The CDR3 DNA is TGTGCCAGCAGCCTGGACTACCTGAGCTCCTACAATGAGCAGTTCTTC. Translation gives CASSLDYLSSYNEQFF.

Only a few counts were recorded for this clonotype. The CDR3 region has the DNA TGTGCCAGCAGCCCCACGACAGGGTTCTCCTACAATGAGCAGTTCTTC. Its protein product is CASSPTTGFSYNEQFF. The rearrangement uses TRBV14 and TRBJ2-1; 7 positions agree with TRBD1. Trimming removed 4 bases from V and 0 bases from J; junction bases left unmatched: 6. Germline V gives CDR1 SGHDN, CDR2 FVKESK. CDR3 length equals 16 residues.

This clonotype was picked up a small number of times. The gene calls are TRBV9 and TRBJ2-5; 9 nucleotides match TRBD2. Germline values: CDR1 SGDLS, CDR2 YYNGEE. V trimming: 0 bases; J trimming: 5 bases; junction bases outside the gene matches: 5. The CDR3 runs 15 residues. CDR3 nucleotides: TGTGCCAGCAGCGTAGCTGGCGGGGGGGCGGAGACCCAGTACTTC. This gives the protein CASSVAGGGAETQYF.

This clonotype was counted only a few times. This chain uses TRBV15 with TRBJ2-3; D possibly corresponds to TRBD2 (6 bases). Trimming took off 5 bases at V and 2 bases at J, with 11 bases between the two ends. The CDR3 length is 14 residues. Germline assignment: CDR1 LNHNV and CDR2 YYDKDF (reference sequence). CDR3 coding DNA: TGTGCCACCAGCCTGACGGGGGACACAGATACGCAGTATTTT. Its protein is CATSLTGDTDTQYF.

This clonotype was counted ten times or more. The chain uses TRBV20-1 and TRBJ2-7, with 7 nucleotides matching TRBD1. Germline V gene lookup returns CDR1 DFQATT and CDR2 SNEGSKA (reference sequence). V lost 4 bases and J lost 2; bases outside the gene matches: 5. The CDR3 is made up of 13 amino acids. The CDR3 sequence is CSATRQGPYEQYF. The CDR3 DNA reads as TGCAGTGCTACCCGACAGGGCCCCTACGAGCAGTACTTC.

This clonotype was recorded many times. The chain is built from TRBV5-5 and TRBJ1-1; the D is unclear. The CDR3 spans 12 residues. V was trimmed by 1 base and J by 4 bases, leaving 5 bases between them. Germline lookup yields CDR1 SGHKS and CDR2 YYEKEE (reference sequence). CDR3 amino acids: CASSLMVTEAFF. CDR3 DNA: TGTGCCAGCAGCTTGATGGTCACTGAAGCTTTCTTT. The full variable domain, in which reference TRBV5-5 and TRBJ1-1 provide the parts outside the CDR3, is DAGVTQSPTHLIKTRGQQVTLRCSPISGHKSVSWYQQVLGQGPQFIFQYYEKEERGRGNFPDRFSARQFPNYSSELNVNALLLGDSALYLCASSLMVTEAFFGQGTRLTVV.

With respect to this clonotype: Being one base from a much bigger clone, this may be a read error. The V call is TRBV10-2, the J call TRBJ2-5, with TRBD2 matching over 13 bases. The CDR3 has 15 amino acids. Germline V gene sequence: CDR1 WSHSY, CDR2 SAAADI. In DNA, the CDR3 is TGCGCCAGCGGACTAGCGGGAGTGGGGGGAGAGACCCACTACTTC. This encodes CASGLAGVGGETHYF.

This clonotype was detected a few times. This chain connects TRBV20-1 to TRBJ2-7; 10 nucleotides line up with TRBD2. J lost 5 bases, V lost 1 base, and 5 bases had no gene match. The CDR3 runs to 14 residues. Germline V gene sequence: CDR1 DFQATT, CDR2 SNEGSKA (reference sequence). CDR3 protein: CSARVIAGGHEQYF. DNA for the CDR3: TGCAGTGCTAGAGTAATAGCGGGAGGCCACGAGCAGTACTTC.

The chain employs TRBV29-1 and TRBJ1-3; D is ambiguous. V lost 4 bases to trimming and J lost 4 bases, with 5 bases between them. CDR1 is SQVTM, CDR2 ANQGSEA, per germline. The CDR3 consists of 11 residues. The DNA of the CDR3 is TGCAGCGTTGCTACGGGAAACACCATATATTTT. As protein: CSVATGNTIYF.

The chain uses TRBV4-2 and TRBJ2-3; no reliable D call. Trimming shortened V by 2 bases and J by 1 base, and 7 bases separated the two germline ends. This CDR3 spans 14 amino acids. Germline CDR1 LGHNA, CDR2 YNFKEQ. CDR3 protein: CASSQRRGTDTQYF. Written as DNA, the CDR3 is TGTGCCAGCAGCCAACGTAGGGGCACAGATACGCAGTATTTT.

The chain links TRBV10-3 to TRBJ2-1; 11 positions match TRBD2. The V gene's germline CDR1 is ENHRY and CDR2 SYGVKD. The V and J ends lost 6 bases and 5 bases, in that order; junction bases with no gene match: 6. This CDR3 is built from 15 residues. Here the CDR3 reads CAIRETGLADNEQFF. The CDR3 DNA sequence: TGTGCCATCAGAGAGACGGGACTAGCGGACAATGAGCAGTTCTTC.

This sequence joins TRBV21-1 and TRBJ2-7. TRBV21-1 is a pseudogene locus. This CDR3 has 12 residues. CDR3 in DNA: TGTGCCAGCGGTGGGCTGAACTACGAGCAGTACTTC. This sequence encodes CASGGLNYEQYF.

The chain combines TRBV5-6 with TRBJ2-3, with D possibly being TRBD2 (5 bases). The germline gives CDR1 SGHDT, CDR2 YYEEEE. The CDR3 spans 16 residues. V lost 3 bases to trimming and J lost 6 bases, with 20 bases between them. CDR3 DNA sequence: TGTGCCAGCAGCTCGGCCTTAGGACGGTGGGAGGATACGCAGTATTTT. This sequence encodes CASSSALGRWEDTQYF. Using reference TRBV5-6 and TRBJ2-3 for the parts outside the CDR3, the full variable domain is DAGVTQSPTHLIKTRGQQVTLRCSPKSGHDTVSWYQQALGQGPQFIFQYYEEEERQRGNFPDRFSGHQFPNYSSELNVNALLLGDSALYLCASSSALGRWEDTQYFGPGTRLTVL.

This clonotype was detected a few times. The rearrangement uses TRBV5-1 and TRBJ2-7, with 12 positions matching TRBD1. Germline V gene data show CDR1 as SGHRS and CDR2 as YFSETQ. The CDR3 length is 16 residues. V lost 4 bases, J lost 4 bases, and 9 bases stayed unmatched. This chain's CDR3 is CASSRYPGQGAYEQYF. The CDR3 coding sequence is TGCGCCAGCAGCCGCTACCCGGGACAGGGGGCTTACGAGCAGTACTTC.

The table lists this clonotype with a few counts. The gene calls are TRBV2 and TRBJ2-7; D not resolved. V lost 7 bases and J 5 bases, leaving 18 bases between the germline ends. This CDR3 is built from 14 residues. Germline CDR1 reads SNHLY; CDR2 reads FYNNEI. CDR3 in amino acids: CASTLAEPPHEQYF. Written as DNA, the CDR3 is TGTGCCAGCACACTGGCGGAGCCCCCCCACGAGCAGTACTTC. Based on the CDR3 plus reference TRBV2 and TRBJ2-7, the full variable domain is EPEVTQTPSHQVTQMGQEVILRCVPISNHLYFYWYRQILGQKVEFLVSFYNNEISEKSEIFDDQFSVERPDGSNFTLKIRSTKLEDSAMYFCASTLAEPPHEQYFGPGTRLTVT.

The chain combines TRBV28 with TRBJ1-6; the match to TRBD1 covers 10 bases. The CDR3 sequence is 15 residues long. Germline CDR1 is MDHEN and CDR2 is SYDVKM. The ends lost 2 bases at V and 10 bases at J; junction bases unmatched: 5. DNA for the CDR3: TGTGCCAGCAGTTTAGGAGACAGGGGGCGATCACCCCTCCACTTT. Its translation is CASSLGDRGRSPLHF. Full variable domain (rest looked up from reference TRBV28 and TRBJ1-6): DVKVTQSSRYLVKRTGEKVFLECVQDMDHENMFWYRQDPGLGLRLIYFSYDVKMKEKGDIPEGYSVSREKKERFSLILESASTNQTSMYLCASSLGDRGRSPLHFGNGTRLTVT.

This chain joins TRBV29-1 and TRBJ1-1, with D tentatively TRBD1 (6 bases). Germline V gene sequence: CDR1 SQVTM, CDR2 ANQGSEA. This CDR3 contains 16 residues. Trimming shortened V by 5 bases and J by 3 bases, and 22 bases separated the two germline ends. CDR3: CSVRRLDSPFHTEAFF. CDR3 DNA sequence: TGCAGCGTTCGTCGGTTGGACAGTCCATTTCACACTGAAGCTTTCTTT.

This chain links TRBV28 with TRBJ2-2; D is unresolved. CDR1 and CDR2 from the germline V gene are MDHEN and SYDVKM. The ends were cut back, 2 bases at V and 6 bases at J, with 7 bases in the middle. CDR3 length: 13 amino acids. The CDR3 region is CASSLMSPGELFF. CDR3 bases: TGTGCCAGCAGTTTAATGAGCCCCGGGGAGCTGTTTTTT.

The genes are TRBV20-1 and TRBJ2-3, with 11 bases that match TRBD2. Germline CDR1 reads DFQATT; CDR2 reads SNEGSKA (reference sequence). This CDR3 has 20 residues. Unmatched junction bases numbered 19, after V lost 3 bases and J lost 2 bases. The CDR3 bases are TGCAGTGCTAGGCATCGGGAAAGTTGGGCTAGCGGGAGGTACACAGATACGCAGTATTTT. Translation gives CSARHRESWASGRYTDTQYF.

In this sample, this clonotype turned up many times. The V gene is TRBV5-1, the J gene TRBJ2-3, with D uncertain. The V and J ends lost 7 bases and 1 base respectively, with 22 bases between them. CDR1 and CDR2 from the germline V gene are SGHRS and YFSETQ. This CDR3 region has 17 residues. CDR3 sequence reads: CASAALPVSAGTDTQYF. The CDR3 DNA follows: TGCGCCAGCGCCGCCCTTCCTGTTTCGGCGGGCACAGATACGCAGTATTTT.

This clonotype was detected ten times or more. The V gene is TRBV4-3, the J gene TRBJ2-1; D remains unclear. The CDR3 consists of 17 residues. CDR1 is LGHNA, CDR2 YSLEER, per germline. With 0 bases removed from V and 0 bases from J, the gap between germline ends came to 12 bases. In nucleotides, the CDR3 is TGCGCCAGCAGCCAAGATTTTCAGGCTAGCTCCTACAATGAGCAGTTCTTC. Translation gives CASSQDFQASSYNEQFF.

In the case of this clonotype: The junction and the germline gene differ at one end; a read error may be behind it. CDR3 loop: CASSQGSFGEQYF. Written as DNA, the CDR3 is TGTGCTAGCAGCCAGGGGTCCTTCGGGGAGCAGTACTTC. The V call is TRBV7-7, the J call TRBJ2-7, with a tentative D call TRBD1 (6 bases). Germline lookup yields CDR1 SSHAT and CDR2 FNYEAQ (reference sequence). CDR3 length: 13 residues.

This clonotype was counted a few times. The rearrangement joins TRBV4-2 to TRBJ2-7; no clear D gene. V was cut by 6 bases and J by 1 base, with 10 bases left in between. Germline assignment: CDR1 LGHNA and CDR2 YNFKEQ. This CDR3 contains 13 residues. This CDR3 reads CASSPDQSYEQYF. The CDR3 region has the DNA TGTGCCAGCAGTCCTGACCAGTCCTACGAGCAGTACTTC.

A few counts support this clonotype. The rearrangement uses TRBV12-5 and TRBJ2-1, with a possible D match to TRBD1 (6 bases). Looked up from germline, CDR1 is LGHNT and CDR2 is FRNRAP. The V end was cut by 7 bases, the J end by 6 bases, with 16 bases between. This CDR3 has 14 residues. CDR3 sequence (DNA): TGTGCTAGTGATCAGCCGGGACATATCAATGAGCAGTTCTTC. Translation: CASDQPGHINEQFF.